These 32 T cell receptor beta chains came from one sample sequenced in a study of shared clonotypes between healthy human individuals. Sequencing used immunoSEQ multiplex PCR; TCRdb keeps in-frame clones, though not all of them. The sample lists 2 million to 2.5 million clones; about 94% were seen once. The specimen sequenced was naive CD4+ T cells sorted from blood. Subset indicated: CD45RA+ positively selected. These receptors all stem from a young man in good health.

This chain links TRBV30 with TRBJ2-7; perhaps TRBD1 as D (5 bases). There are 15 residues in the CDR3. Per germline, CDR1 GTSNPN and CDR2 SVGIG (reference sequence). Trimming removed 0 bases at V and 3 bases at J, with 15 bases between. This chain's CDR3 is CAWSVLSGWDYEQYF. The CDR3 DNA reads TGTGCCTGGAGTGTACTGTCAGGGTGGGACTACGAGCAGTACTTC.

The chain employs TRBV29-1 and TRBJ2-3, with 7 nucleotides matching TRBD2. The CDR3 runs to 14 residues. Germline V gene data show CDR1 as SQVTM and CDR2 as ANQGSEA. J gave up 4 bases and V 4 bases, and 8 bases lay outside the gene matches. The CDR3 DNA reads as TGCAGCGTTGGTCCAGCGGGGATCTCAGATACGCAGTATTTT. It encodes CSVGPAGISDTQYF.

CDR3 DNA sequence: TGTGCCAGCAGCTTAGGGGGCCCAGGGGTGGCCTACGAGCAGTACTTC. Its protein is CASSLGGPGVAYEQYF. The V call is TRBV11-2, the J call TRBJ2-7, with a tentative D call TRBD1 (6 bases). Germline V CDR1 and CDR2: SGHAT, FQNNGV. The V end was cut by 1 base, the J end by 2 bases, with 15 bases between. The CDR3 is made up of 16 amino acids.

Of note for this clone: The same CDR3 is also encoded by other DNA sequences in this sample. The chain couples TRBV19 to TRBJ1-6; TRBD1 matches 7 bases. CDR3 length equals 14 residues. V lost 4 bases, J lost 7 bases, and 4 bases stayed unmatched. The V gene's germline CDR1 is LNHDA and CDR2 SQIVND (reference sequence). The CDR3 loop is CASSNRDSNSPLHF. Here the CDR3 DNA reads TGTGCCAGTAGTAACCGGGACAGCAATTCACCCCTCCACTTT.

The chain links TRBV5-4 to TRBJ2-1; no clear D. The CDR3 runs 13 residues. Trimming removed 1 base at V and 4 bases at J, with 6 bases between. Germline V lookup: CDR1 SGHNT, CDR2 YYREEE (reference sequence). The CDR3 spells CASSLRSYNEQFF. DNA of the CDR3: TGTGCCAGCAGCTTGAGATCTTACAATGAGCAGTTCTTC.

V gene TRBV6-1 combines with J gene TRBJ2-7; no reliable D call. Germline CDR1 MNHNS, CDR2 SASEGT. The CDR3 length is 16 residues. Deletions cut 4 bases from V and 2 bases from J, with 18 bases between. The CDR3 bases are TGTGCCAGCAGTGCAACCGGGCCCGCCCTGGCCTACGAGCAGTACTTC. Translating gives CASSATGPALAYEQYF.

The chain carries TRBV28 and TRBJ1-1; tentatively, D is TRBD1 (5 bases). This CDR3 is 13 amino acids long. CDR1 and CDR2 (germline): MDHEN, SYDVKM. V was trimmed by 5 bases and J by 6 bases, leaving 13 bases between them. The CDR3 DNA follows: TGTGCCAGCAGTATGCAGGGATTGGCTGAAGCTTTCTTT. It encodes CASSMQGLAEAFF.

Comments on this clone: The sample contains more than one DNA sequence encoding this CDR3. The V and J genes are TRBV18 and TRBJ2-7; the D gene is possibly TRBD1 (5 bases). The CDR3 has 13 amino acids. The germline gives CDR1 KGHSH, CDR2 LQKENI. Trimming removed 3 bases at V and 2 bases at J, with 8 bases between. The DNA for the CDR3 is TGTGCCAGCTCACCCGACAGTCCCTACGAGCAGTACTTC. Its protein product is CASSPDSPYEQYF.

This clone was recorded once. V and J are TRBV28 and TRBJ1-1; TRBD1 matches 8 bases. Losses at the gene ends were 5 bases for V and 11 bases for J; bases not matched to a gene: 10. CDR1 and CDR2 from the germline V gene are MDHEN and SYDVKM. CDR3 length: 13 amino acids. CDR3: CASSPPQGAGAFF. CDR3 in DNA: TGTGCCAGCAGTCCGCCCCAGGGGGCCGGTGCTTTCTTT.

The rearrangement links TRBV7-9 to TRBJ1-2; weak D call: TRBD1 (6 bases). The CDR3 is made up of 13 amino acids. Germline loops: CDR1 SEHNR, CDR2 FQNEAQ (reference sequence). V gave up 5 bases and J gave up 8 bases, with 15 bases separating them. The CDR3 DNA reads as TGTGCCAGCAGCCAACAGGGAGTCGACGGCTACACCTTC. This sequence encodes CASSQQGVDGYTF.

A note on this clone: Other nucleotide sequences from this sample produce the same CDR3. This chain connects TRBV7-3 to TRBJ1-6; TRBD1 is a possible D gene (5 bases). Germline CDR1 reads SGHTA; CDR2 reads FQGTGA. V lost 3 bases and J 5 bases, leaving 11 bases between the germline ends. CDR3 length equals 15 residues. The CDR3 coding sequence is TGTGCCAGCAGCTTGACTGGGGGGAATAATTCACCCCTCCACTTT. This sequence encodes CASSLTGGNNSPLHF.

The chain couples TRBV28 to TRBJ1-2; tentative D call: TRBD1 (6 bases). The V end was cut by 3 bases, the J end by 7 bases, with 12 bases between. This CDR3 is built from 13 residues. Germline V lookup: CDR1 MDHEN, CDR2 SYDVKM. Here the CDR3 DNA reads TGTGCCAGCAGTTTTAGGGGGGGCGGTGGCTACACCTTC. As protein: CASSFRGGGGYTF.

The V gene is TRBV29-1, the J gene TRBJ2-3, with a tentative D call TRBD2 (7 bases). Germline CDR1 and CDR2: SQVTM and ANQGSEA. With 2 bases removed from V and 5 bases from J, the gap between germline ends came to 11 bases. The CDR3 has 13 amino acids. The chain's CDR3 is CSVEQGGGDTQYF. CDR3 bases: TGCAGCGTTGAACAGGGAGGGGGAGATACGCAGTATTTT.

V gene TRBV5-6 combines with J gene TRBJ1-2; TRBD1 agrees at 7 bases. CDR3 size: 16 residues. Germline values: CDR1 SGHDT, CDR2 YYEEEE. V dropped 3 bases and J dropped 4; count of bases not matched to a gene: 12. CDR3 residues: CASSWDSIIRSYGYTF. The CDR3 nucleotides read TGTGCCAGCAGCTGGGACAGTATAATCCGCTCCTATGGCTACACCTTC.

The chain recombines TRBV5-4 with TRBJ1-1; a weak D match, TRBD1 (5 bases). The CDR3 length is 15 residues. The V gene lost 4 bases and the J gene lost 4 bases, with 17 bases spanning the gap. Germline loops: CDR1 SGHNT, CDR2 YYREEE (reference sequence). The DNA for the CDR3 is TGTGCCAGCAGCCCAGGCGACGGGGCTGGCACTGAAGCTTTCTTT. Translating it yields CASSPGDGAGTEAFF. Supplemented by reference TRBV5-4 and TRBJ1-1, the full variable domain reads ETGVTQSPTHLIKTRGQQVTLRCSSQSGHNTVSWYQQALGQGPQFIFQYYREEENGRGNFPPRFSGLQFPNYSSELNVNALELDDSALYLCASSPGDGAGTEAFFGQGTRLTVV.

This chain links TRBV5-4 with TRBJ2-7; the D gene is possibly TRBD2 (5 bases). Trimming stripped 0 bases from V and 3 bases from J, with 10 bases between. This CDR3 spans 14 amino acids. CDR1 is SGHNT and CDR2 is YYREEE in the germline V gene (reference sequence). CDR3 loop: CASSLGIGGYEQYF. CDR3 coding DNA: TGTGCCAGCAGCTTGGGGATTGGAGGCTACGAGCAGTACTTC. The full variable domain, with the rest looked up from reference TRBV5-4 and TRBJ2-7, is ETGVTQSPTHLIKTRGQQVTLRCSSQSGHNTVSWYQQALGQGPQFIFQYYREEENGRGNFPPRFSGLQFPNYSSELNVNALELDDSALYLCASSLGIGGYEQYFGPGTRLTVT.

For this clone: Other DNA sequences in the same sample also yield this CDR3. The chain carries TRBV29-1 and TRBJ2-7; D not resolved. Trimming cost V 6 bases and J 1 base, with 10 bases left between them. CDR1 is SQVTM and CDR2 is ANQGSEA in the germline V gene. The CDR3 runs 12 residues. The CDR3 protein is CSVTSGSYEQYF. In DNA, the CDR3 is TGCAGCGTCACCTCGGGTTCCTACGAGCAGTACTTC.

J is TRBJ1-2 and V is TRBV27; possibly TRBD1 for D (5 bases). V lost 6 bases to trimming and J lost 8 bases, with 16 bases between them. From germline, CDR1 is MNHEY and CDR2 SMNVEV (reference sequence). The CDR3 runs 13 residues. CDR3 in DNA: TGTGCCAGCAGCCGGGAGGGGCGAATAGGCTACACCTTC. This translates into CASSREGRIGYTF.

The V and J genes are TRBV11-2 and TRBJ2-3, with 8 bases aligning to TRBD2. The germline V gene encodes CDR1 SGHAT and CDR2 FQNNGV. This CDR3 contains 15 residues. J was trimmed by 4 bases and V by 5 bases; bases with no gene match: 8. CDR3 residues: CASSQPLAGADTQYF. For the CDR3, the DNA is TGTGCCAGCAGCCAACCCCTAGCGGGCGCAGATACGCAGTATTTT.

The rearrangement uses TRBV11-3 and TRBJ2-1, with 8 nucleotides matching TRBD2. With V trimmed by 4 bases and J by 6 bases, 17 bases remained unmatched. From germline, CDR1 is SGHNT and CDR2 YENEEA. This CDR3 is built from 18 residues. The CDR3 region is CASSSRRYSGASLNEQFF. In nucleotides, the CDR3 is TGTGCCAGCAGCTCGAGGCGTTATAGCGGGGCCTCCCTCAATGAGCAGTTCTTC.

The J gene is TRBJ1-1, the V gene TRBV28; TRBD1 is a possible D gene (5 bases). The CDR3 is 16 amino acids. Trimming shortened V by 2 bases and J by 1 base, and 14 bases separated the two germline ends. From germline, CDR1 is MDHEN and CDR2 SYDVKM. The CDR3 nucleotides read TGTGCCAGCAGTTTAACCCTCAGGGTAGGGAACACTGAAGCTTTCTTT. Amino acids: CASSLTLRVGNTEAFF.

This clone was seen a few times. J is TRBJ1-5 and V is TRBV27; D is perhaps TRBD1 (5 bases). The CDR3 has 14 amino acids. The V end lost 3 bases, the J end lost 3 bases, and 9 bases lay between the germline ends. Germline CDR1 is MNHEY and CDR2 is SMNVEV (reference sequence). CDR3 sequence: CASSFSRANQPQHF. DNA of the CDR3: TGTGCCAGCAGTTTCAGCAGGGCCAATCAGCCCCAGCATTTT.

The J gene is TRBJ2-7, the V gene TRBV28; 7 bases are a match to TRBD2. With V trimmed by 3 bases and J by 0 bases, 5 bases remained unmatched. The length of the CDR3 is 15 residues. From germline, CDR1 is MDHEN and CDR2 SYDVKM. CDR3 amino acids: CASSLEREASYEQYF. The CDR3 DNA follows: TGTGCCAGCAGTTTGGAACGGGAGGCCTCCTACGAGCAGTACTTC. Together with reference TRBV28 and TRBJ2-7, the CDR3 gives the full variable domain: DVKVTQSSRYLVKRTGEKVFLECVQDMDHENMFWYRQDPGLGLRLIYFSYDVKMKEKGDIPEGYSVSREKKERFSLILESASTNQTSMYLCASSLEREASYEQYFGPGTRLTVT.

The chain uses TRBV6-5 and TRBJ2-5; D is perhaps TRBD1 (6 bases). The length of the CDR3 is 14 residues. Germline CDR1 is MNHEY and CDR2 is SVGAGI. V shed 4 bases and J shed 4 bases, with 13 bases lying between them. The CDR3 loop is CASSSTGYGETQYF. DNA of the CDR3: TGTGCCAGCAGTTCCACAGGGTATGGAGAGACCCAGTACTTC.

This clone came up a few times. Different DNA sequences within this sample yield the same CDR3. The CDR3 is CAISEGGHEQYF. The CDR3 coding sequence is TGTGCCATCAGTGAGGGGGGCCACGAGCAGTACTTC. V and J are TRBV10-3 and TRBJ2-7; possibly TRBD1 for D (6 bases). Germline V CDR1 and CDR2: ENHRY, SYGVKD. CDR3 length equals 12 residues. V dropped 2 bases and J dropped 5 bases, with 7 bases sitting between them.

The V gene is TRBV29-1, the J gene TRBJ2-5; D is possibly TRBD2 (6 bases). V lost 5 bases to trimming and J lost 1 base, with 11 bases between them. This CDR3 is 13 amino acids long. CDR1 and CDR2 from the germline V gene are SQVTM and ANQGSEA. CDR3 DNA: TGCAGCGTTCGGGATAGCGGCCAAGAGACCCAGTACTTC. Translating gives CSVRDSGQETQYF.

The CDR3 DNA reads TGTGCCAGCTCCTCGAAGAATCGGGAAGCCTACGAGCAGTACTTC. Its protein is CASSSKNREAYEQYF. The V and J genes are TRBV7-9 and TRBJ2-7; D possibly corresponds to TRBD2 (5 bases). CDR3 length equals 15 residues. V was cut by 8 bases and J by 2 bases, with 19 bases left in between. Germline V CDR1 and CDR2: SEHNR, FQNEAQ (reference sequence).

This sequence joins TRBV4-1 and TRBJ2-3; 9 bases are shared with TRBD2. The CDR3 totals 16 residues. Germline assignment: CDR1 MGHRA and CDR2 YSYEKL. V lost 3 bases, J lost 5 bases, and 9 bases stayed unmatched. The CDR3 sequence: CASSHPGGGGQDTQYF. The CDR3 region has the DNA TGCGCCAGCAGCCATCCAGGCGGGGGGGGCCAAGATACGCAGTATTTT.

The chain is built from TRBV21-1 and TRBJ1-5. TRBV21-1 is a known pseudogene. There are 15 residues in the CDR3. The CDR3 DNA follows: TGTGCCAGCAGCAAAGGACGGTATAGCAATCAGCCCCAGCATTTT. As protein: CASSKGRYSNQPQHF.

The DNA of the CDR3 is TGTGCCAGCAGCTTCTTGAACAGGGTCGGCGAGCAGTACTTC. As protein: CASSFLNRVGEQYF. The gene calls are TRBV7-2 and TRBJ2-7; D may be TRBD1 (6 bases). The V gene lost 3 bases and the J gene lost 6 bases, with 15 bases spanning the gap. CDR3 length equals 14 residues. Germline V CDR1 and CDR2: SGHTA, FQGNSA.

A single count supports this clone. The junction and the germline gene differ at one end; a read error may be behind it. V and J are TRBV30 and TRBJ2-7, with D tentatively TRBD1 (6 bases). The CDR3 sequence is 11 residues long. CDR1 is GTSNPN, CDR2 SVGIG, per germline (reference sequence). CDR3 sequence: CAWSGQGIKNF. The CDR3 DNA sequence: TGTGCCTGGAGTGGGCAGGGGATTAAGAACTTC. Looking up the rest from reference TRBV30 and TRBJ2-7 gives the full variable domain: SQTIHQWPATLVQPVGSPLSLECTVEGTSNPNLYWYRQAAGRGLQLLFYSVGIGQISSEVPQNLSASRPQDRQFILSSKKLLLSDSGFYLCAWSGQGIKNFGPGTRLTVT.

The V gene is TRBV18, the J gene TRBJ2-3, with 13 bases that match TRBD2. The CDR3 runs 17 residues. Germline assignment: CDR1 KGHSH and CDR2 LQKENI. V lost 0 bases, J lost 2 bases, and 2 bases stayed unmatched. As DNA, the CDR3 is TGTGCCAGCTCACCACCGACTAGCGGGAGGTACACAGATACGCAGTATTTT. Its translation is CASSPPTSGRYTDTQYF.